This TCR beta chain was recorded in a study of T cell responses to AZD1222 COVID-19 vaccine (dated by TCRdb to about 2021). Study-level background: AZD1222 recipients given second doses at about 4 weeks or at about 12 weeks were pooled, since spike-specific TCR depth and breadth were not found to differ between the two schedules. TCR sequencing was performed for 230 to 250 trial participants, of whom some 200 were given two doses of AZD1222 and around 25 were given two doses of MenACWY control vaccine. Trial participants were enrolled by age into 18-55, 56-69 and 70-plus year subgroups, with about 150, 28 and 57 TCR-sequenced participants respectively.

The sample's time point, from its label and the paper: baseline before first vaccination. The vaccinee samples were drawn from two UK trials, COV001 and COV002, one of which was a single-blind randomized controlled phase 2/3 trial testing AZD1222 (ChAdOx1 nCoV-19) in healthy adults. For TCRbeta chain sequencing, PBMC samples were collected from trial participants at day 0 and at day 28 after the second dose. With regard to this clone: The target of this receptor is not known. Per-nucleotide qualities are absent, and no much larger clonotype sits a single base away.

At the junction V is shortened by 4 bases and J by 5 bases, with 15 bases in between. Sequences MGHRA (CDR1) and YSYEKL (CDR2) are obtained from the germline V gene. Measured from the cysteine to the phenylalanine, the CDR3 is 14 residues long. Kept here is only the CDR3 DNA, which spans 42 bases and is read in frame from base 1. The CDR3 regions of human TCRbeta chains were analyzed by immunosequencing. Under the source paper's analysis protocol: Repertoire TCRs were matched against a reference library of SARS-CoV-2-specific TCRs generated with the MIRA antigen-specificity platform. Breadth meant the fraction of unique TCRs that were SARS-CoV-2-associated, whereas depth meant the fraction of total T cells that were SARS-CoV-2-associated. Using the MIRA data, every spike-specific TCR was mapped to the spike region that the TCR reacted to and assigned to either a CD4 or a CD8 class. Log10-transformed breadth and depth values were compared by one-way ANOVA with Sidak's multiple comparisons tests. The source is immuneACCESS, and TCRdb retained only in-frame sequences with V and J called. Part of the clones is not carried over; for the studies checked, unresolved V genes explain less than half of this, and the remainder is unexplained. From that table come the V and J calls and clone size; the DNA was used to work out D and trimming. Counted in this sample were around 140,000 clones; roughly 90% of them appeared once. About 1.5% of the sample rests with the top ten.

The paper as a whole reports these results and caveats: The vaccine-associated CD4 TCRs covered the entire spike protein, and the dominant responses fell in regions 160-218 and 743-854. Conclusions about previously exposed vaccinees are limited, since just a handful of AZD1222 recipients were seropositive for SARS-CoV-2 at baseline. The 56-69-year group was small, and its depth increase did not reach significance, likely because of low power. Epitopes outside the regions mutated in the B.1.351 and B.1.1.7 variants were reportedly recognized by nearly half of the unique spike-specific TCRs. After two AZD1222 doses, both the breadth and the depth of spike-specific TCRs were significantly higher than at day 0 and than in MenACWY recipients. Because no day 14 peak-response samples were available, repertoires were characterized only after the peak T cell response. Most participants were white British and females outnumbered males, and the authors suggested that clonal diversity may have been underestimated.

The chain uses TRBV4-1 and TRBJ2-7, with the D call perhaps TRBD1 or TRBD2, each one matching 5 bases. Here the sequenced sample was peripheral blood, taken on day 0 of AZD1222 vaccination. The sequence was obtained from an adult in good health. The bases read TGCGCCAGCAGCCTACTGGGGGTGGACCACGAGCAGTACTTC. Its product reads: CASSLLGVDHEQYF.